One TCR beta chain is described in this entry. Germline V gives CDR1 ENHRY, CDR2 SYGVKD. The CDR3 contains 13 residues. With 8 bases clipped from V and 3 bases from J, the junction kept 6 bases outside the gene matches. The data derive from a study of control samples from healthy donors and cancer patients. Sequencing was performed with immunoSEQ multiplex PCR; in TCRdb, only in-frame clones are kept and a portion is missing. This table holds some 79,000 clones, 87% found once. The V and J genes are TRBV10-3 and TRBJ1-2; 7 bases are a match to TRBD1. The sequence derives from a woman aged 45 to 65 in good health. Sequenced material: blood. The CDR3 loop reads CAIQRQGDYGYTF. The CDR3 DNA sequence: TGTGCCATCCAAAGACAGGGTGACTATGGCTACACCTTC.